This passage covers 28 T cell receptor beta chains from one sample sequenced in a study of T cells in Graves' hyperthyroidism and ophthalmopathy. Amplification targeted TCR beta CDR3 regions from RNA transcripts. Primed by the HTBI set, a first-round RT-PCR was run on the TCR CDR3. TCRdb independently ran MiXCR on the multiplex PCR reads; one entry per CDR3 protein. The sample shows around 610,000 distinct CDR3 sequences, approximately 14% of them seen only once. The sample comprised blood. The receptors shown here come from a woman in her thirties or forties with Graves' ophthalmopathy.

This clonotype was recorded at least ten times. The V call is TRBV20-1, the J call TRBJ2-7; D perhaps matches TRBD1 (6 bases). This CDR3 comprises 11 residues. V was trimmed by 4 bases and J by 2 bases, leaving 6 bases between them. The germline CDR1 and CDR2 sequences are DFQATT and SNEGSKA (reference sequence). DNA for the CDR3: TGCAGTGCTAACAGGGCCTACGAGCAGTACTTC. Translating it yields CSANRAYEQYF.

This clonotype was recorded at least ten times. The rearrangement uses TRBV6-1 and TRBJ1-5; TRBD1 is a possible D gene (5 bases). V was pared by 9 bases and J by 0 bases, with 15 bases between. Germline assignment: CDR1 MNHNS and CDR2 SASEGT. The CDR3 is 15 residues long. CDR3 coding DNA: TGTGCCAGTAGGAGGTTTGGGGGTAGCAATCAGCCCCAGCATTTT. It specifies CASRRFGGSNQPQHF.

This clonotype has ten or more counts. The V call is TRBV7-9, the J call TRBJ2-5; TRBD2 matches 12 bases. Germline V CDR1 and CDR2: SEHNR, FQNEAQ (reference sequence). CDR3 size: 16 residues. J was trimmed by 6 bases and V by 2 bases; bases with no gene match: 7. The CDR3: CASSLTTSGSGKTQYF. In DNA form, the CDR3 reads TGTGCCAGCAGCTTAACGACTAGCGGGAGTGGTAAGACCCAGTACTTC. Drawing the rest from reference TRBV7-9 and TRBJ2-5, the complete variable domain is DTGVSQNPRHKITKRGQNVTFRCDPISEHNRLYWYRQTLGQGPEFLTYFQNEAQLEKSRLLSDRFSAERPKGSFSTLEIQRTEQGDSAMYLCASSLTTSGSGKTQYFGPGTRLLVL.

This clonotype has ten or more counts. V is TRBV28 and J is TRBJ1-1; D unclear. This CDR3 is 12 amino acids long. Trimming cost V 7 bases and J 0 bases, with 6 bases left between them. Germline CDR1 reads MDHEN; CDR2 reads SYDVKM. CDR3 protein: CASKEVNTEAFF. The DNA of the CDR3 is TGTGCCAGCAAAGAAGTGAACACTGAAGCTTTCTTT.

V and J are TRBV4-1 and TRBJ2-5, with 7 bases matching TRBD1. Germline CDR1 reads MGHRA; CDR2 reads YSYEKL. V was clipped by 0 bases and J by 2 bases; unmatched bases: 3. The CDR3 is 15 residues long. The CDR3 bases are TGCGCCAGCAGCCAAGACGGGACAGTACAAGAGACCCAGTACTTC. This sequence encodes CASSQDGTVQETQYF.

The chain is built from TRBV27 and TRBJ2-7, with a weak D call TRBD2 (6 bases). The V and J ends lost 5 bases and 1 base respectively, with 15 bases between them. This CDR3 is 15 amino acids long. CDR1 MNHEY and CDR2 SMNVEV come from the germline V gene (reference sequence). The CDR3 region is CASSPTGLRSYEQYF. The CDR3 DNA is TGTGCCAGCAGTCCGACGGGACTCCGATCCTACGAGCAGTACTTC.

V usage is TRBV2 and J usage is TRBJ2-5; 7 bases map to TRBD2. CDR3 length: 11 residues. Germline V lookup: CDR1 SNHLY, CDR2 FYNNEI. V was pared by 10 bases and J by 5 bases, with 4 bases of the junction left unmatched. Here the CDR3 reads CATGLGETQYF. CDR3 nucleotide sequence: TGTGCCACCGGACTAGGCGAGACCCAGTACTTC. The full variable domain, rest sourced from reference TRBV2 and TRBJ2-5, is EPEVTQTPSHQVTQMGQEVILRCVPISNHLYFYWYRQILGQKVEFLVSFYNNEISEKSEIFDDQFSVERPDGSNFTLKIRSTKLEDSAMYFCATGLGETQYFGPGTRLLVL.

This clonotype showed up just a few times. V and J are TRBV9 and TRBJ1-5; D remains unclear. V gave up 3 bases and J gave up 3 bases, with 16 bases separating them. The CDR3 is 16 residues long. Germline loops: CDR1 SGDLS, CDR2 YYNGEE. In DNA form, the CDR3 reads TGTGCCAGCAGCGCACCCGCTGTCTTAGACAATCAGCCCCAGCATTTT. Translation: CASSAPAVLDNQPQHF.

This clonotype was recorded at least ten times. The CDR3 protein is CASRHIGSGANVLTF. CDR3 in DNA: TGTGCCAGCAGGCACATAGGCTCTGGGGCCAACGTCCTGACTTTC. The chain recombines TRBV6-5 with TRBJ2-6, with D unclear. The CDR3 length is 15 residues. Per the germline V gene, CDR1 is MNHEY and CDR2 is SVGAGI. Trimming took off 6 bases at V and 0 bases at J, with 9 bases between the two ends.

This rearrangement joins TRBV27 to TRBJ2-7, with TRBD1 matching over 7 bases. This CDR3 spans 17 amino acids. V trimming: 3 bases; J trimming: 3 bases; junction bases outside the gene matches: 14. The germline CDR1 and CDR2 sequences are MNHEY and SMNVEV (reference sequence). CDR3 sequence (DNA): TGTGCCAGCAGTTTCGACAATCCGGGACAGTACGACTACGAGCAGTACTTC. It encodes CASSFDNPGQYDYEQYF.

The chain joins TRBV10-2 to TRBJ2-2; D might be TRBD1 or TRBD2, each matching 5 bases. The V end was cut by 10 bases, the J end by 0 bases, with 18 bases between. The germline V gene encodes CDR1 WSHSY and CDR2 SAAADI. The CDR3 extends over 16 amino acids. CDR3 protein: CAILSSGTPNTGELFF. The CDR3 DNA follows: TGCGCCATCCTTTCGTCGGGGACCCCGAACACCGGGGAGCTGTTTTTT.

This clonotype was detected many times. The CDR3 here is CASSYRGRNTEAFF. CDR3 DNA sequence: TGTGCCAGCAGTTACCGGGGCAGGAACACTGAAGCTTTCTTT. The V gene is TRBV6-5, the J gene TRBJ1-1; TRBD1 might be the D (5 bases). The CDR3 spans 14 residues. Germline CDR1 reads MNHEY; CDR2 reads SVGAGI. V was clipped by 2 bases and J by 1 base, with 8 bases between them.

V gene TRBV28 combines with J gene TRBJ1-2; D gene uncertain. The ends were cut back, 5 bases at V and 10 bases at J, with 17 bases in the middle. Germline-derived CDR1 and CDR2 are MDHEN and SYDVKM. This CDR3 spans 13 amino acids. The CDR3 loop is CASSKSPTPYYTF. DNA of the CDR3: TGTGCCAGCAGTAAGAGCCCAACGCCCTACTACACCTTC.

This clonotype was seen more than once but under ten times. V usage is TRBV20-1 and J usage is TRBJ2-6; tentative D call: TRBD1 (6 bases). V was clipped by 3 bases and J by 0 bases, with 30 bases between them. This CDR3 is 22 amino acids long. Germline V lookup: CDR1 DFQATT, CDR2 SNEGSKA (reference sequence). CDR3 DNA: TGCAGTGCTAGGGGTTTTCCACAGGGAGCGCTTACCACTTCCTCTGGGGCCAACGTCCTGACTTTC. This gives the protein CSARGFPQGALTTSSGANVLTF.

This clonotype has ten or more counts. This chain links TRBV28 with TRBJ2-5, with 10 bases aligning to TRBD1. The length of the CDR3 is 15 residues. Germline V gene sequence: CDR1 MDHEN, CDR2 SYDVKM. V dropped 4 bases and J dropped 5; count of bases not matched to a gene: 7. The CDR3 loop is CASSSLTGGAETQYF. The CDR3 DNA sequence: TGTGCCAGCAGTTCCTTGACAGGGGGCGCCGAGACCCAGTACTTC.

The sample holds a few counts of this clonotype. V and J are TRBV20-1 and TRBJ2-7; D is possibly TRBD2 (5 bases). In germline, CDR1 is DFQATT, CDR2 SNEGSKA (reference sequence). The CDR3 contains 15 residues. Between the trimmed V and J ends, which lost 1 base and 2 bases, there was a span of 15 bases. CDR3 residues: CSARGSTRAAYEQYF. Written as DNA, the CDR3 is TGCAGTGCTAGAGGCTCCACGCGGGCAGCCTACGAGCAGTACTTC.

The rearrangement links TRBV28 to TRBJ2-4; possibly TRBD1 or TRBD2 for D (6 bases each). The CDR3 is made up of 17 amino acids. Per the germline V gene, CDR1 is MDHEN and CDR2 is SYDVKM. V was clipped by 2 bases and J by 0 bases, with 14 bases between them. The CDR3, as DNA: TGTGCCAGCAGTTTAGGGGGGCTCGCCCTAGCCAAAAACATTCAGTACTTC. Its translation is CASSLGGLALAKNIQYF.

The gene calls are TRBV2 and TRBJ2-2; D unclear. V was shortened by 7 bases and J by 6 bases, with 12 bases between the two germline ends. The V gene's germline CDR1 is SNHLY and CDR2 FYNNEI. The CDR3 is 13 residues long. The CDR3 DNA sequence: TGTGCCAGCACCGCCGGCCCGGCCGGGGAGCTGTTTTTT. Encoded protein: CASTAGPAGELFF.

The J gene is TRBJ2-5, the V gene TRBV19, with 7 bases identical to TRBD2. The CDR3 loop spans 14 amino acids. Germline V gene sequence: CDR1 LNHDA, CDR2 SQIVND (reference sequence). Losses at the gene ends were 1 base for V and 6 bases for J; bases not matched to a gene: 5. The CDR3 region has the DNA TGTGCCAGTAGTATAGCCCTAGCGGAGAAGACCCAGTACTTC. The encoded protein is CASSIALAEKTQYF.

As regards this clonotype: This could be a read error, since a much larger clone is one nucleotide away. The rearrangement links TRBV19 to TRBJ1-5; D is unclear. V lost 7 bases to trimming and J lost 0 bases, with 13 bases between them. The CDR3 is made up of 15 amino acids. Germline V CDR1 and CDR2: LNHDA, SQIVND (reference sequence). The CDR3 spells CASTPRTDSNQPQHF. In DNA, the CDR3 is TGTGCCAGTACCCCCCGGACGGATAGCAATCAGCCCCAGCATTTT.

This clonotype was detected ten times or more. This sequence joins TRBV11-2 and TRBJ2-5; D possibly uses TRBD1 or TRBD2 (5 bases each). CDR1 is SGHAT, CDR2 FQNNGV, per germline. Trimming removed 6 bases from V and 5 bases from J, with 16 bases in between. The CDR3 is made up of 14 amino acids. CDR3 DNA: TGTGCCAGCAGTCCACCGAGGTGGGGGGAGACCCAGTACTTC. Protein product: CASSPPRWGETQYF.

Ten or more counts support this clonotype. The CDR3: CASSIGTGVGELFF. The CDR3 bases are TGTGCCAGTAGTATTGGGACAGGGGTCGGGGAGCTGTTTTTT. This chain joins TRBV19 and TRBJ2-2, with 10 nucleotides matching TRBD1. The CDR3 runs 14 residues. V shed 3 bases and J 7 bases; nucleotides not matched to a gene: 2. Germline V lookup: CDR1 LNHDA, CDR2 SQIVND (reference sequence). Variable domain in full (rest from reference TRBV19 and TRBJ2-2): DGGITQSPKYLFRKEGQNVTLSCEQNLNHDAMYWYRQDPGQGLRLIYYSQIVNDFQKGDIAEGYSVSREKKESFPLTVTSAQKNPTAFYLCASSIGTGVGELFFGEGSRLTVL.

V gene TRBV28 combines with J gene TRBJ2-7; a possible D gene is TRBD1 (6 bases). V gave up 5 bases and J gave up 4 bases, with 15 bases separating them. Germline V gene lookup returns CDR1 MDHEN and CDR2 SYDVKM. The CDR3 loop spans 14 amino acids. The CDR3, as DNA: TGTGCCAGCAGTATTGCAGGGGCGCAATACGAGCAGTACTTC. As protein: CASSIAGAQYEQYF.

This clonotype was seen at least ten times. The germline gene is not matched at one end of the junction; a read error may be the cause. The V call is TRBV6-1, the J call TRBJ1-1, with D perhaps TRBD1 (5 bases). The CDR3 is made up of 13 amino acids. The V gene's germline CDR1 is MNHNS and CDR2 SASEGT. This CDR3 reads CASSVAGNPEAFF. CDR3 sequence (DNA): TGTGCCAGCAGTGTGGCAGGGAACCCTGAAGCTTTCTTT.

This clonotype was counted ten times or more. The chain joins TRBV19 to TRBJ2-7, with 7 bases lining up with TRBD1. V gave up 6 bases and J gave up 4 bases; unmatched junction bases: 18. The CDR3 extends over 17 amino acids. Germline lookup yields CDR1 LNHDA and CDR2 SQIVND (reference sequence). The CDR3 DNA reads TGTGCCAGTAGCCCCCTGGTGAGCCGGACAGGCGGGTACGAGCAGTACTTC. Protein sequence: CASSPLVSRTGGYEQYF. Complete variable domain (other parts from reference TRBV19 and TRBJ2-7): DGGITQSPKYLFRKEGQNVTLSCEQNLNHDAMYWYRQDPGQGLRLIYYSQIVNDFQKGDIAEGYSVSREKKESFPLTVTSAQKNPTAFYLCASSPLVSRTGGYEQYFGPGTRLTVT.

This clonotype occurred many times. The chain employs TRBV18 and TRBJ1-5; TRBD1 is a possible D gene (5 bases). Trimming cost V 3 bases and J 5 bases, with 8 bases left between them. The CDR3 contains 13 residues. Germline V gives CDR1 KGHSH, CDR2 LQKENI. The CDR3 is CASSPGGDQPQHF. The CDR3 coding sequence is TGTGCCAGCTCACCGGGAGGGGATCAGCCCCAGCATTTT.

This clonotype was detected ten times or more. V usage is TRBV27 and J usage is TRBJ1-6; D call uncertain. Trimming pared 2 bases from V and 6 bases from J, leaving 14 bases between. Germline V gives CDR1 MNHEY, CDR2 SMNVEV (reference sequence). The CDR3 runs to 16 residues. CDR3 DNA sequence: TGTGCCAGCAGTTTAAGTGGTCGTCTGGGTAATTCACCCCTCCACTTT. It codes for CASSLSGRLGNSPLHF.

CDR3 amino acids: CASSPVRGVGELFF. The CDR3 DNA follows: TGTGCCAGCAGCCCGGTCAGGGGAGTCGGGGAGCTGTTTTTT. The chain joins TRBV14 to TRBJ2-2, with D perhaps matching TRBD1 (6 bases). CDR1 and CDR2 from the germline V gene are SGHDN and FVKESK. V lost 4 bases and J lost 7, with 13 bases in between. The CDR3 runs to 14 residues.